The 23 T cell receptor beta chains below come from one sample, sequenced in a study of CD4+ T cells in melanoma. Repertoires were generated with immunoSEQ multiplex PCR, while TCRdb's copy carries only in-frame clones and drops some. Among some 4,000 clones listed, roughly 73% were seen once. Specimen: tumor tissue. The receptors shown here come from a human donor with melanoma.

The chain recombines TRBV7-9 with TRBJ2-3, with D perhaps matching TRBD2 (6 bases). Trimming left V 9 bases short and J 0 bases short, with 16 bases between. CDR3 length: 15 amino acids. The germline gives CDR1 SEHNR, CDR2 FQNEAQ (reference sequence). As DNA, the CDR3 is TGTGCCAGTCAGATGCTAGCGAGAAGCACAGATACGCAGTATTTT. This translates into CASQMLARSTDTQYF.

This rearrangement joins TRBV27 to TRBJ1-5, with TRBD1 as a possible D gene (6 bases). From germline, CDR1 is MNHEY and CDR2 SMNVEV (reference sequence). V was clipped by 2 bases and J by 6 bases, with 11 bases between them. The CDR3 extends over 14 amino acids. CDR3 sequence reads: CASSLALGGQPQHF. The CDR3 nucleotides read TGTGCCAGCAGTTTAGCTCTAGGGGGTCAGCCCCAGCATTTT.

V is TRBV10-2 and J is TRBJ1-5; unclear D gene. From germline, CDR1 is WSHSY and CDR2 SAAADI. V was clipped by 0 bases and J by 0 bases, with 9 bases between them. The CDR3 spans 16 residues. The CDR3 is CASSESPRNSNQPQHF. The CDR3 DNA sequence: TGCGCCAGCAGTGAGTCTCCCAGGAATAGCAATCAGCCCCAGCATTTT.

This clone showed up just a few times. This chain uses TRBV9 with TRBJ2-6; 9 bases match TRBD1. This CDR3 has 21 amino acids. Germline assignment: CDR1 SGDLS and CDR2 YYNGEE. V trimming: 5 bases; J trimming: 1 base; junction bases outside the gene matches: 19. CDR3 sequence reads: CASSFPRDRVFGTSGANVLTF. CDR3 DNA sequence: TGTGCCAGCAGTTTTCCTCGGGACAGGGTATTTGGAACATCTGGGGCCAACGTCCTGACTTTC.

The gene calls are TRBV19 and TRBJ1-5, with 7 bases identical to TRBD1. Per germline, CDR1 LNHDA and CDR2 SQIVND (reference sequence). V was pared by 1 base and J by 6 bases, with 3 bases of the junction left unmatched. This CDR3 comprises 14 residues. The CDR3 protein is CASSIVNRGQPQHF. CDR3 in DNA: TGTGCCAGTAGTATAGTTAACAGGGGTCAGCCCCAGCATTTT.

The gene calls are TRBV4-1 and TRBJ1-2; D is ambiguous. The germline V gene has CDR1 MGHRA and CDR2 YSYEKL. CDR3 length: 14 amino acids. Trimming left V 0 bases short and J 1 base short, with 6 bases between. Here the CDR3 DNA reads TGCGCCAGCAGCCAAGATCCCGTTAACTATGGCTACACCTTC. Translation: CASSQDPVNYGYTF.

DNA of the CDR3: TGCGCCAGCAGCGCGGGACAGGGCTCTGGGGCCAACGTCCTGACTTTC. This sequence encodes CASSAGQGSGANVLTF. The chain recombines TRBV5-1 with TRBJ2-6; 9 nucleotides match TRBD1. V lost 4 bases, J lost 0 bases, and 2 bases stayed unmatched. CDR3 length equals 16 residues. Per the germline V gene, CDR1 is SGHRS and CDR2 is YFSETQ.

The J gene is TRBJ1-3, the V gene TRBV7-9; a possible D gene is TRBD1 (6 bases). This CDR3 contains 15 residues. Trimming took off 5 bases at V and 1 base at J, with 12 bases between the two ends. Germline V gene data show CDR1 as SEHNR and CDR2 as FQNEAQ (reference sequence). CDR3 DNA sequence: TGTGCCAGCAGCCCACAGGGCAAGTCTGGAAACACCATATATTTT. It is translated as CASSPQGKSGNTIYF.

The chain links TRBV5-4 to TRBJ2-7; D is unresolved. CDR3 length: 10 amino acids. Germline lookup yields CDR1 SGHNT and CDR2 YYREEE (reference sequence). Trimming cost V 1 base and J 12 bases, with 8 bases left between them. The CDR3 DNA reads TGTGCCAGCAGCTTGAGTAAAAGGTACTTC. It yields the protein CASSLSKRYF.

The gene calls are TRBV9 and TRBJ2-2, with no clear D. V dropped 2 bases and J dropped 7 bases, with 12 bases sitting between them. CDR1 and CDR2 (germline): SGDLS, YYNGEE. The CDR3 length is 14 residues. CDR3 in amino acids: CASSVRAQNGELFF. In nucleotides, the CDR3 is TGTGCCAGCAGCGTCCGGGCCCAAAACGGGGAGCTGTTTTTT.

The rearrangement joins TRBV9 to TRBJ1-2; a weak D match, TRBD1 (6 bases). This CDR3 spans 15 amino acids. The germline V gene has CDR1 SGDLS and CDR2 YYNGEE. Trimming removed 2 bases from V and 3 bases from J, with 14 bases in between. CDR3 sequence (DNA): TGTGCCAGCAGCGTGGAGTCGGGACACCACTATGGCTACACCTTC. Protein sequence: CASSVESGHHYGYTF.

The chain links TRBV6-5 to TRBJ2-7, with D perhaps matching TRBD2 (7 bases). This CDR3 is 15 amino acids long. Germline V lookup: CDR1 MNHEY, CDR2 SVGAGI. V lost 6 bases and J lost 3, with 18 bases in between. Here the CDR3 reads CASRRIRGAFYEQYF. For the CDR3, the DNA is TGTGCCAGCAGACGTATACGGGGGGCCTTCTACGAGCAGTACTTC.

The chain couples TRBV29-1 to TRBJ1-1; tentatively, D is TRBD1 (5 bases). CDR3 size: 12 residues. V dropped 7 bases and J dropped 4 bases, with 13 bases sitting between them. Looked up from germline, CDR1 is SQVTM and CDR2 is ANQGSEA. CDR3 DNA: TGCAGCGCAGGCGAGAGGGGCACTGAAGCTTTCTTT. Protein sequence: CSAGERGTEAFF.

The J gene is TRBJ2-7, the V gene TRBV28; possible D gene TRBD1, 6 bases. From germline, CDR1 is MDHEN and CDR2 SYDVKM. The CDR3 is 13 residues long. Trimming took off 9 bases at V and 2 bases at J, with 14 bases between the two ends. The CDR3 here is CASLSGQTYEQYF. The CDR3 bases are TGTGCCAGTCTCAGCGGACAGACCTACGAGCAGTACTTC.

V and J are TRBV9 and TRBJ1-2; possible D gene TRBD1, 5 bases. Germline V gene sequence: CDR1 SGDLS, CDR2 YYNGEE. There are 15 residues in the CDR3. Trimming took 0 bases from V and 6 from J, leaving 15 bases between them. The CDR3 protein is CASSVAQGEADGYTF. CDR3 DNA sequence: TGTGCCAGCAGCGTAGCGCAGGGTGAAGCGGATGGCTACACCTTC.

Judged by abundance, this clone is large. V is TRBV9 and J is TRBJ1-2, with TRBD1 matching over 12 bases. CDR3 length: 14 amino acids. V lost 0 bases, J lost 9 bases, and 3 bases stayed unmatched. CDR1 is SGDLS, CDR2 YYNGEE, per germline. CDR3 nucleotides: TGTGCCAGCAGCGTAGAGGGACAGGGGGCGCGCTACACCTTC. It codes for CASSVEGQGARYTF. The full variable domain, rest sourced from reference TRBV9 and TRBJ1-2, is DSGVTQTPKHLITATGQRVTLRCSPRSGDLSVYWYQQSLDQGLQFLIQYYNGEERAKGNILERFSAQQFPDLHSELNLSSLELGDSALYFCASSVEGQGARYTFGSGTRLTVV.

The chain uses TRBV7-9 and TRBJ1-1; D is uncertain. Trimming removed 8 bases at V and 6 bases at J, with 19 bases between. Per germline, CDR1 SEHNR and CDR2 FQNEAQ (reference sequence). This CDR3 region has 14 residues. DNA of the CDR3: TGTGCCAGCGCCGAAATCGAGGGCCTGGCTGAAGCTTTCTTT. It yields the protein CASAEIEGLAEAFF.

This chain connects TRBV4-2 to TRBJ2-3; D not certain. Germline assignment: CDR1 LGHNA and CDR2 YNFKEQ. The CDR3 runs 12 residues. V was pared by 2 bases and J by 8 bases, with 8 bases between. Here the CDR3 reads CASSQSPGTQYF. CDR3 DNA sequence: TGTGCCAGCAGCCAATCTCCGGGTACGCAGTATTTT.

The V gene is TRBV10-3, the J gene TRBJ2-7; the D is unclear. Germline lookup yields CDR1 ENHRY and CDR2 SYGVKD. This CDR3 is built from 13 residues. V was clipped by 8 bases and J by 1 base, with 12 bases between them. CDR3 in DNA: TGTGCCATCTCCAGCCCCCCTTCCTACGAGCAGTACTTC. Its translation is CAISSPPSYEQYF.

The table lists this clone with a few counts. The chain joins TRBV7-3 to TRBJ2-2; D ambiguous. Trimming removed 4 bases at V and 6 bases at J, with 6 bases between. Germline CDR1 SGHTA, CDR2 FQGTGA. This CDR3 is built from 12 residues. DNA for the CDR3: TGTGCCAGCAGCTCGTACCCCGGGGAGCTGTTTTTT. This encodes CASSSYPGELFF.

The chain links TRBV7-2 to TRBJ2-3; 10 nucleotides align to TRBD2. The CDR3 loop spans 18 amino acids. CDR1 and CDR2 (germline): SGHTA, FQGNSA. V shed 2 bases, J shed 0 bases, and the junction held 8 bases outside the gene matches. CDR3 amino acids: CASSLRNPTSGSTDTQYF. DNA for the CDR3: TGTGCCAGCAGCTTAAGGAATCCGACTAGCGGGAGCACAGATACGCAGTATTTT.

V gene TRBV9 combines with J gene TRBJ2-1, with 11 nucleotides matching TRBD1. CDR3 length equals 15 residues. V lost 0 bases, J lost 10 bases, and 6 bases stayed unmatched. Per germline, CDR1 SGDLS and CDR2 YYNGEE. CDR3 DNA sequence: TGTGCCAGCAGCGTAGGGGGGACAGGGGGTCAGGAGCAGTTCTTC. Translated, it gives CASSVGGTGGQEQFF.

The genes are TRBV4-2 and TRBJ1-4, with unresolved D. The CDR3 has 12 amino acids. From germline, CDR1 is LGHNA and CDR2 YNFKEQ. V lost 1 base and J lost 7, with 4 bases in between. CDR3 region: CASSQGSEKLFF. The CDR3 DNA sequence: TGTGCCAGCAGCCAAGGGAGTGAAAAACTGTTTTTT.